The clone carrying this T cell receptor beta chain was observed a handful of times. These data belong to a study of T-cell reconstitution after alpha-beta-depleted transplantation in children. V was trimmed by 5 bases and J by 3 bases, leaving 18 bases between them. Germline CDR1 and CDR2: SGDLS and YYNGEE. The CDR3 extends over 15 amino acids. Unique molecular identifiers were built into the TCRbeta library. From the PCR reads, TCRdb called clonotypes with MiXCR, one entry per CDR3 protein. The sample has 450,000 to 600,000 distinct CDR3 sequences; approximately 16% are singletons. This sequence joins TRBV9 and TRBJ2-7; tentatively, D is TRBD1 (7 bases). This material consisted of PBMCs from the stem cell graft donor, taken from the stem cell graft. This sequence was found in a human donor who donated a stem cell graft to a child with acute lymphoblastic leukemia. The CDR3 region has the DNA TGTGCCAGCAGTCTCGGCGGGACAGTTTTCTACGAGCAGTACTTC. This translates into CASSLGGTVFYEQYF.